This passage covers 11 T cell receptor beta chains from one sample sequenced in a study of identical twins. TCRdb redid the calling of the 5' RACE reads with MiXCR, one entry per CDR3 protein. The sample consists of approximately 550,000 distinct CDR3 sequences, around 20% of them appearing once. The sample was also reused in another study, on yellow fever vaccine responses in identical twins.

The sequencing sample was made of CD4+ T cells sorted from blood. These TCRs come from a woman under 30 in good health.

This clonotype was observed a handful of times. The V gene is TRBV18, the J gene TRBJ2-5, with TRBD2 as a possible D gene (6 bases). V was shortened by 4 bases and J by 4 bases, with 19 bases between the two germline ends. The CDR3 is 16 residues long. The germline V gene encodes CDR1 KGHSH and CDR2 LQKENI. This chain's CDR3 is CASSLQRARGRETQYF. CDR3 bases: TGTGCCAGCTCACTCCAGCGGGCGAGAGGGAGAGAGACCCAGTACTTC.

This clonotype was found a few times. The chain couples TRBV11-2 to TRBJ2-7; the match to TRBD2 covers 11 bases. V dropped 5 bases and J dropped 2; count of bases not matched to a gene: 5. CDR1 is SGHAT, CDR2 FQNNGV, per germline. The CDR3 runs 15 residues. CDR3 loop: CASSEGLAEAYEQYF. The CDR3 nucleotides read TGTGCCAGCAGCGAGGGACTAGCGGAGGCCTACGAGCAGTACTTC.

About this clonotype itself: At one end, the junction sequence differs from germline, possibly due to a read error. The rearrangement joins TRBV11-2 to TRBJ1-1, with D maybe TRBD1 (6 bases). The CDR3 has 15 amino acids. In germline, CDR1 is SGHAT, CDR2 FQNNGV. The CDR3 is CANSLVLAGATEAFF. In nucleotides, the CDR3 is TGTGCCAACAGCTTAGTATTGGCAGGGGCCACTGAAGCTTTCTTT.

The CDR3, as DNA: TGCAGTGCTAGAGGCCCCCCTGCCAATGAGCAGTTCTTC. Amino acid sequence: CSARGPPANEQFF. The rearrangement joins TRBV20-1 to TRBJ2-1; D gene ambiguous. The V end lost 1 base, the J end lost 6 bases, and 10 bases lay between the germline ends. Germline-derived CDR1 and CDR2 are DFQATT and SNEGSKA (reference sequence). The CDR3 length is 13 residues.

This clonotype has only a few counts. The CDR3 reads CASTKVSGFNYGYTF. The CDR3 coding sequence is TGTGCCAGCACCAAGGTTTCAGGGTTTAACTATGGCTACACCTTC. The chain couples TRBV6-2 or TRBV6-3 to TRBJ1-2, with D possibly matching TRBD1 (5 bases). V was pared by 7 bases and J by 1 base, with 16 bases between. In germline, CDR1 is MNHEY, CDR2 SVGEGT. The CDR3 has 15 amino acids.

A few counts support this clonotype. The chain uses TRBV6-1 and TRBJ2-5, with 11 positions matching TRBD2. Germline V lookup: CDR1 MNHNS, CDR2 SASEGT. Trimming cost V 5 bases and J 1 base; bases outside gene matches: 9. This CDR3 has 17 amino acids. The CDR3 loop is CASSPHGTSGFQETQYF. The CDR3 nucleotides are TGTGCCAGCAGTCCCCACGGGACTAGCGGTTTCCAAGAGACCCAGTACTTC.

This rearrangement joins TRBV10-3 to TRBJ2-3, with 9 positions matching TRBD1. The V segment lost 3 bases and the J segment 0 bases; nucleotides outside the gene matches: 4. The CDR3 totals 16 residues. In germline, CDR1 is ENHRY, CDR2 SYGVKD. The CDR3 here is CAISETGTGSTDTQYF. In DNA form, the CDR3 reads TGTGCCATCAGTGAAACCGGGACAGGGAGCACAGATACGCAGTATTTT.

The chain carries TRBV7-9 and TRBJ2-3; D is unclear. The CDR3 runs 14 residues. The V end was cut by 5 bases, the J end by 4 bases, with 13 bases between. Germline CDR1 SEHNR, CDR2 FQNEAQ (reference sequence). The DNA of the CDR3 is TGTGCCAGCAGCCGTCTTAACACACCAGATACGCAGTATTTT. Protein: CASSRLNTPDTQYF.

The rearrangement joins TRBV24-1 to TRBJ2-3; 16 nucleotides match TRBD2. The length of the CDR3 is 18 residues. Germline CDR1 reads KGHDR; CDR2 reads SFDVKD. V lost 3 bases, J lost 5 bases, and 7 bases stayed unmatched. CDR3: CATSDPGTSGRAEDTQYF. The CDR3 DNA follows: TGTGCCACCAGTGATCCCGGGACTAGCGGGAGGGCCGAAGATACGCAGTATTTT.

V and J are TRBV20-1 and TRBJ2-3; no definite D call. The germline CDR1 and CDR2 sequences are DFQATT and SNEGSKA (reference sequence). Trimming stripped 6 bases from V and 5 bases from J, with 9 bases between. The CDR3 spans 11 residues. This CDR3 reads CSAENKDTQYF. The CDR3 DNA reads TGCAGTGCCGAAAACAAAGATACGCAGTATTTT.

This clonotype turned up a few times. The rearrangement uses TRBV12-3 or TRBV12-4 and TRBJ2-6, with 7 bases aligning to TRBD1. CDR3 length: 20 amino acids. J gave up 4 bases and V 5 bases, and 20 bases lay outside the gene matches. CDR3 nucleotides: TGTGCCAGCAGTCGACTCCTTGGACAGGCCTCTCGAGGAGGGGCCAACGTCCTGACTTTC. Encoded protein: CASSRLLGQASRGGANVLTF.